A single sample gave rise to the 16 T cell receptor beta chains below, sequenced in a study of T cells in women clearing cervical HPV infection. Assay used: immunoSEQ multiplex PCR; TCRdb lists only in-frame clones, some missing. Its table lists roughly 25,000 clones. Sequences were obtained from blood buffy coat. These receptors were taken from a woman between 18 and 75 years old with a cervical HPV16 infection that either progressed to CIN3+ or cleared (not recorded which).

A word on this clone: The read ends 3 residues before the CDR3 terminus; that terminus is restored from the germline J gene. V and J are TRBV20-1 and TRBJ2-2; D perhaps matches TRBD2 (5 bases). This CDR3 contains 13 residues. V lost 6 bases to trimming and J lost 5 bases, with 13 bases between them. Looked up from germline, CDR1 is DFQATT and CDR2 is SNEGSKA (reference sequence). CDR3 DNA, as far as it was read: TGCAGTGCCAATCTAGCCGGGACCGGGGAG. Protein: CSANLAGTGE. The full CDR3 sequence reads CSANLAGTGELFF.

Concerning this clone: The read stops 3 residues short of the end of the CDR3; the missing end is completed from the germline J gene. The V and J genes are TRBV11-3 and TRBJ2-1; D is uncertain. The germline gives CDR1 SGHNT, CDR2 YENEEA. This CDR3 contains 13 residues. V was clipped by 5 bases and J by 7 bases, with 12 bases between them. The DNA read from the CDR3 is TGTGCCAGCAGCCAAGCTTATCTAAATGAG. Its protein is CASSQAYLNE. The CDR3 as a whole reads CASSQAYLNEQFF.

In the case of this clone: With the read ending 3 residues before the CDR3 end, the germline J gene is used to fill in that end. The chain carries TRBV5-1 and TRBJ1-4; TRBD1 is a possible D gene (5 bases). The CDR3 loop spans 14 amino acids. CDR1 and CDR2 from the germline V gene are SGHRS and YFSETQ. The CDR3 bases that were read are TGCGCCAGCAGCTTGGCCGTTGGGGCCAACGTA. Protein: CASSLAVGANV. The whole CDR3 protein reads CASSLAVGANVLFF.

Concerning this clone itself: The read stops 3 residues short of the end of the CDR3; the missing end is completed from the germline J gene. The chain couples TRBV19 to TRBJ1-3, with D maybe TRBD1 (5 bases). With 7 bases removed from V and 2 bases from J, the gap between germline ends came to 15 bases. There are 15 residues in the CDR3. Germline CDR1 reads LNHDA; CDR2 reads SQIVND (reference sequence). The covered CDR3 bases are TGTGCCAGTACGCCCGACGGGACTGCTGGAAACACC. Its translation: CASTPDGTAGNT. The whole CDR3 sequence is CASTPDGTAGNTIYF.

With regard to this clone: The read falls 3 residues short of the CDR3 end, and the missing part is taken from the germline J gene. This chain uses TRBV5-1 with TRBJ2-3; weak D call: TRBD2 (5 bases). Between the trimmed V and J ends, which lost 0 bases and 5 bases, there was a span of 19 bases. The CDR3 runs to 17 residues. Per the germline V gene, CDR1 is SGHRS and CDR2 is YFSETQ. The CDR3 reads CASSLEVAHLRGDTQYF. CDR3 bases read: TGCGCCAGCAGCTTGGAGGTTGCCCACCTCCGGGGAGATACG. The whole variable domain, remainder taken from reference TRBV5-1 and TRBJ2-3, is KAGVTQTPRYLIKTRGQQVTLSCSPISGHRSVSWYQQTPGQGLQFLFEYFSETQRNKGNFPGRFSGRQFSNSRSEMNVSTLELGDSALYLCASSLEVAHLRGDTQYFGPGTRLTVL.

Remarks on this clone: Read data end 3 residues before the CDR3 end; the end is taken from the germline J gene. This sequence joins TRBV30 and TRBJ2-3, with 8 positions matching TRBD2. The CDR3 length is 12 residues. The V gene's germline CDR1 is GTSNPN and CDR2 SVGIG (reference sequence). CDR3 DNA, as far as it was read: TGTGCCTGGACAGCGGGAGCCGAGACG. Translation: CAWTAGAET. The complete CDR3 reads CAWTAGAETQYF.

Regarding this clone: With the read ending 3 residues before the CDR3 end, the germline J gene is used to fill in that end. The chain recombines TRBV19 with TRBJ1-1, with TRBD1 identical over 9 bases. V lost 5 bases and J lost 1; bases outside the gene matches: 8. Germline lookup yields CDR1 LNHDA and CDR2 SQIVND (reference sequence). The CDR3 has 16 amino acids. This CDR3 is CASSVRPGQGNTEAFF. The part of the CDR3 DNA that was read is TGTGCCAGTAGTGTACGCCCGGGACAGGGGAACACTGAA.

Of note for this clone: The read finishes 3 residues shy of the CDR3 end, and the germline J gene is used to complete it. The gene calls are TRBV30 and TRBJ2-4; 7 bases fit TRBD1. The CDR3 runs to 13 residues. The V gene's germline CDR1 is GTSNPN and CDR2 SVGIG (reference sequence). CDR3 residues: CAWRRGLEYGQYF. The sequenced part of the CDR3 DNA is TGTGCCTGGAGAAGGGGGCTAGAATATGGT.

Concerning this clone itself: Read data end 3 residues before the CDR3 end; the end is taken from the germline J gene. V usage is TRBV20-1 and J usage is TRBJ2-2, with 9 bases aligning to TRBD1. The CDR3 consists of 18 residues. CDR1 and CDR2 from the germline V gene are DFQATT and SNEGSKA (reference sequence). Incomplete CDR3 DNA: TGCAGTGCTCGGGAACCGGGACAGGGTTGGTTTGGGGCCAACGTG. Translation: CSAREPGQGWFGANV. The full-length CDR3 reads as CSAREPGQGWFGANVLFF.

With regard to this clone: The read terminates 3 residues before the CDR3 end, so the remaining end is supplied by the germline J gene. The chain is built from TRBV18 and TRBJ1-5; possibly TRBD1 for D (5 bases). Germline V gene data show CDR1 as KGHSH and CDR2 as LQKENI. The CDR3 has 16 amino acids. Trimming shortened V by 3 bases and J by 1 base, and 13 bases separated the two germline ends. The CDR3 is CASSPGRLGSNQPQHF. The covered CDR3 bases are TGTGCCAGCTCACCGGGGCGCCTAGGGAGCAATCAGCCC.

As concerns this clone: The CDR3 extends 3 residues past the end of the read, so its final part is completed from the germline J gene. This chain links TRBV20-1 with TRBJ2-4; 7 positions match TRBD2. The V gene end was trimmed by 2 bases and the J gene end by 0 bases; junction bases not matched to a gene: 7. Germline V gene sequence: CDR1 DFQATT, CDR2 SNEGSKA (reference sequence). This CDR3 region has 16 residues. The part of the CDR3 DNA that was read is TGCAGTGCTAGACCCGGACTAGACTCAGCCAAAAACATT. Amino acid sequence: CSARPGLDSAKNI. In full, the CDR3 reads CSARPGLDSAKNIQYF.

Of note for this clone: The CDR3 end falls 3 residues outside the read, so it is completed with the germline J gene. The rearrangement joins TRBV7-2 to TRBJ1-2; D is ambiguous. In germline, CDR1 is SGHTA, CDR2 FQGNSA. The CDR3 sequence is 11 residues long. V lost 9 bases and J lost 4, with 9 bases in between. The CDR3 bases that were read are TGTGCCAGTTCGAAGGGCTATGGC. Its translation: CASSKGYG. The entire CDR3 is CASSKGYGYTF.

CDR3 residues: CSASRMTGTSGSGRQETQYF. CDR3 DNA (partial): TGCAGTGCTAGTAGAATGACCGGGACTAGCGGGAGTGGACGCCAAGAGACG. The V and J genes are TRBV20-1 and TRBJ2-3, with 14 bases fitting TRBD2. The CDR3 goes on 3 residues after the read ends, and that part is filled in from the germline J gene. Germline-derived CDR1 and CDR2 are DFQATT and SNEGSKA (reference sequence). The CDR3 is 20 amino acids.

With respect to this clone: Sequencing ends 3 residues short of the CDR3 end; the germline J gene provides the rest. J is TRBJ2-7 and V is TRBV18; TRBD1 is a possible D gene (6 bases). The V gene lost 0 bases and the J gene lost 3 bases, with 12 bases spanning the gap. Per germline, CDR1 KGHSH and CDR2 LQKENI. CDR3 length: 15 residues. CDR3 region: CASSPPSLGGYEQYF. The covered CDR3 bases are TGTGCCAGCTCACCACCTTCTTTAGGGGGCTACGAG.

On this clone: Sequencing ends 3 residues short of the CDR3 end; the germline J gene provides the rest. The V call is TRBV18, the J call TRBJ1-6; D might be TRBD1 (6 bases). The CDR3 runs 13 residues. Trimming shortened V by 3 bases and J by 6 bases, and 6 bases separated the two germline ends. In germline, CDR1 is KGHSH, CDR2 LQKENI. This chain's CDR3 is CASSPDSNSPLHF. Incomplete CDR3 DNA: TGTGCCAGCTCACCGGACAGTAATTCACCC.

Concerning this clone itself: The missing CDR3 end, 3 residues past where the read stops, is filled in from the germline J gene. The V and J genes are TRBV18 and TRBJ2-5; D gene uncertain. This CDR3 contains 12 residues. V lost 4 bases to trimming and J lost 2 bases, with 5 bases between them. The V gene's germline CDR1 is KGHSH and CDR2 LQKENI. The part of the CDR3 DNA that was read is TGTGCCAGCTCACAGGGTCAAGAGACC. It encodes CASSQGQET. The full CDR3 sequence reads CASSQGQETQYF.